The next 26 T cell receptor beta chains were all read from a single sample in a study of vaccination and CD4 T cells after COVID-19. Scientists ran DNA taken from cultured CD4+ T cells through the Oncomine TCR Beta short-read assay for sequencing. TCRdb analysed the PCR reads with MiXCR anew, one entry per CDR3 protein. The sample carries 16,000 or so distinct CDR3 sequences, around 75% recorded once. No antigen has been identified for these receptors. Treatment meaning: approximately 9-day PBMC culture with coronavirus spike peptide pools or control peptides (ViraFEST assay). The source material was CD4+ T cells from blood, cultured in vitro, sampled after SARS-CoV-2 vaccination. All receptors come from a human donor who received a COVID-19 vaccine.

The CDR3 loop is CASSQDVRGGYGYTF. The CDR3 DNA sequence: TGTGCCAGCAGCCAAGACGTCAGGGGAGGCTATGGCTACACCTTC. The chain recombines TRBV14 with TRBJ1-2, with D possibly TRBD1 on 6 matching bases. V was shortened by 0 bases and J by 4 bases, with 12 bases between the two germline ends. The germline gives CDR1 SGHDN, CDR2 FVKESK. The CDR3 length is 15 residues.

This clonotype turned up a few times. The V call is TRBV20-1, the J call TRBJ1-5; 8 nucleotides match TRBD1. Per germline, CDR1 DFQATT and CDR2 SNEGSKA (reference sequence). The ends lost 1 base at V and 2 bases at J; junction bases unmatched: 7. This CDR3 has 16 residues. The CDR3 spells CSARVPTGEGNQPQHF. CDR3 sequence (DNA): TGCAGTGCTAGAGTCCCGACAGGGGAAGGCAATCAGCCCCAGCATTTT.

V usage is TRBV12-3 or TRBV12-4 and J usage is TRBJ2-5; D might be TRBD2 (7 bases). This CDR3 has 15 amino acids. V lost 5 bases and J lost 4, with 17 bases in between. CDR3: CASSLVGGAGETQYF. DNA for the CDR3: TGTGCCAGCAGTCTTGTTGGGGGGGCCGGAGAGACCCAGTACTTC.

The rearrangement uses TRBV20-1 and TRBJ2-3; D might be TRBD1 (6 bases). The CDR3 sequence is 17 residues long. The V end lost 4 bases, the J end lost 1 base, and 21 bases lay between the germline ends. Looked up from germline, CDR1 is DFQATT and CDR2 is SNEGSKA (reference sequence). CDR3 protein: CSAITKRGAGGTDTQYF. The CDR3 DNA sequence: TGCAGTGCTATCACAAAAAGAGGGGCAGGGGGCACAGATACGCAGTATTTT.

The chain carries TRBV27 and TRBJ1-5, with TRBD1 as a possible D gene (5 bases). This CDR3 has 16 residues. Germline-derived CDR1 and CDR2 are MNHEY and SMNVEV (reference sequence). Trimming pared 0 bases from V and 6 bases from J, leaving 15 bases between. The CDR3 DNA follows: TGTGCCAGCAGTTTATCGCTCACGGGGGAGGGTCAGCCCCAGCATTTT. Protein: CASSLSLTGEGQPQHF.

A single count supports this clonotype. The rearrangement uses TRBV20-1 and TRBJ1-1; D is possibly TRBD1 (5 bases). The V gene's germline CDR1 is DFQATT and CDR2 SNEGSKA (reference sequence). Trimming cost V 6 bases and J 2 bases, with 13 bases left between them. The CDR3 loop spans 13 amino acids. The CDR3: CSATSTVNTEAFF. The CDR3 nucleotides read TGCAGTGCCACTTCGACAGTTAACACTGAAGCTTTCTTT.

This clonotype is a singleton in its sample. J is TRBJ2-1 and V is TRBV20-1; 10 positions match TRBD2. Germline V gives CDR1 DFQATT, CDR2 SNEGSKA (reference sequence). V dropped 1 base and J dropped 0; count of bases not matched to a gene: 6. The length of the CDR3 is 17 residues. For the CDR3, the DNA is TGCAGTGCTAGAGTGTCAGCGGGGGGGCTCTCCTACAATGAGCAGTTCTTC. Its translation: CSARVSAGGLSYNEQFF.

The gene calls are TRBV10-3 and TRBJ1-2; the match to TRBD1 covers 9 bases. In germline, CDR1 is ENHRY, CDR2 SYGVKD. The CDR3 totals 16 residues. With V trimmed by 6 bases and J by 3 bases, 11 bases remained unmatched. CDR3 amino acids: CAISPGTGPLDYGYTF. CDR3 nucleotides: TGTGCCATCAGCCCAGGGACAGGGCCTTTAGACTATGGCTACACCTTC.

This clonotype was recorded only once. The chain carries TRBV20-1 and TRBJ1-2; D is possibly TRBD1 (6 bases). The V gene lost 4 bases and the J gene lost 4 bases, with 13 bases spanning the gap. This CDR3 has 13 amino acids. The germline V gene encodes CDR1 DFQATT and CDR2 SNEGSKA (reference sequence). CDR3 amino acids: CSATETGSYGYTF. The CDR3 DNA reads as TGCAGTGCTACCGAAACAGGGTCCTATGGCTACACCTTC.

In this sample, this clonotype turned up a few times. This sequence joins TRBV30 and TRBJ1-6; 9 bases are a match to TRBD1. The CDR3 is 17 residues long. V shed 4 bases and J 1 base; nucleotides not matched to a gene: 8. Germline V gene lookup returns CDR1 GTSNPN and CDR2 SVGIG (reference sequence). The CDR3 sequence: CAWTPGQGGSYNSPLHF. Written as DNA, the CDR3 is TGTGCCTGGACCCCGGGACAGGGAGGGTCCTATAATTCACCCCTCCACTTT.

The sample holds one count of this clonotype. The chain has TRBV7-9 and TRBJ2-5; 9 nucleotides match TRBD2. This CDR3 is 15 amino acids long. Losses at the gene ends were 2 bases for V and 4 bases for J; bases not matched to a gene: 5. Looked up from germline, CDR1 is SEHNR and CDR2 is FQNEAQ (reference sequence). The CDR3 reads CASSLFGGGVETQYF. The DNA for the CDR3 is TGTGCCAGCAGCTTATTTGGCGGGGGGGTAGAGACCCAGTACTTC.

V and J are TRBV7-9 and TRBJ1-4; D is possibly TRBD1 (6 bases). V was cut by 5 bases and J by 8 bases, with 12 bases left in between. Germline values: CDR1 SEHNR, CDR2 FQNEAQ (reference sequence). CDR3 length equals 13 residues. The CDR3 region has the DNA TGTGCCAGCAGCCTGATGGGGGCGGAAAAACTGTTTTTT. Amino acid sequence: CASSLMGAEKLFF.

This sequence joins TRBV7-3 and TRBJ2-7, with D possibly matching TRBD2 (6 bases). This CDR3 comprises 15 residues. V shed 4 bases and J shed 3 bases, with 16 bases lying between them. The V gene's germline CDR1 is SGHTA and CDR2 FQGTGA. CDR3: CASSSGKGTFYEQYF. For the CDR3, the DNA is TGTGCCAGCAGCTCAGGAAAAGGGACTTTCTACGAGCAGTACTTC.

Written as DNA, the CDR3 is TGCAGTGCTAGAGATTCGTACGGGTCGTATTCACCCCTCCACTTT. It translates to CSARDSYGSYSPLHF. The chain joins TRBV20-1 to TRBJ1-6; D is uncertain. The V end was cut by 0 bases, the J end by 8 bases, with 14 bases between. Germline V gene data show CDR1 as DFQATT and CDR2 as SNEGSKA (reference sequence). This CDR3 contains 15 residues.

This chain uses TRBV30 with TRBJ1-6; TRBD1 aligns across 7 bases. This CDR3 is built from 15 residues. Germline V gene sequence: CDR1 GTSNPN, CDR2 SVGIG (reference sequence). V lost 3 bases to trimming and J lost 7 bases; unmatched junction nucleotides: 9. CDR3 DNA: TGTGCCTGGAGGCTAGGGGGCGGAGGGAATTCACCCCTCCACTTT. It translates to CAWRLGGGGNSPLHF.

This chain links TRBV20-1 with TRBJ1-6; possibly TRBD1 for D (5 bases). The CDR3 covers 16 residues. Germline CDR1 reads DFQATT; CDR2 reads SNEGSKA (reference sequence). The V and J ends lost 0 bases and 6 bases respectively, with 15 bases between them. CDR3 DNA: TGCAGTGCTAGAGATACAAGGGGAGGAGGTAATTCACCCCTCCACTTT. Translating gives CSARDTRGGGNSPLHF.

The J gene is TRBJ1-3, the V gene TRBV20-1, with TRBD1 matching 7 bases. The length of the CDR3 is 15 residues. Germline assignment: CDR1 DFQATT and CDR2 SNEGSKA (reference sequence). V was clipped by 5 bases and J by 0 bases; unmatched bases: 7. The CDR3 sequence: CSAPGTASSGNTIYF. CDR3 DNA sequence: TGCAGTGCTCCCGGGACAGCCAGCTCTGGAAACACCATATATTTT.

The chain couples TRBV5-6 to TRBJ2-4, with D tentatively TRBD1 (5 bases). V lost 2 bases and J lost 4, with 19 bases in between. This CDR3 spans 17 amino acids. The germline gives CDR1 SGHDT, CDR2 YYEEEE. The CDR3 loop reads CASSFRAGPALKNIQYF. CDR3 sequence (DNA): TGTGCCAGCAGCTTTCGGGCAGGGCCCGCGTTGAAAAACATTCAGTACTTC. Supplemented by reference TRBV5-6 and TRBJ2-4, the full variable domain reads DAGVTQSPTHLIKTRGQQVTLRCSPKSGHDTVSWYQQALGQGPQFIFQYYEEEERQRGNFPDRFSGHQFPNYSSELNVNALLLGDSALYLCASSFRAGPALKNIQYFGAGTRLSVL.

As DNA, the CDR3 is TGTGCCAGCAGTGACTTGAAACCATCCTACAATGAGCAGTTCTTC. Residues: CASSDLKPSYNEQFF. The chain combines TRBV6-1 with TRBJ2-1; D is undetermined. The V end was cut by 3 bases, the J end by 1 base, with 10 bases between. The CDR3 has 15 residues. The germline gives CDR1 MNHNS, CDR2 SASEGT.

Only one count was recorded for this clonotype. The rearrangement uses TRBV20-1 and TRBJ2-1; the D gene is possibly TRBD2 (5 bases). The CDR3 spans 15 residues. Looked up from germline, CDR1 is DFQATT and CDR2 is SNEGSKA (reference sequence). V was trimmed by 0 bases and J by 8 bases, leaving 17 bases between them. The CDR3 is CSARDHTSRSYEQFF. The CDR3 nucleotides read TGCAGTGCTAGAGATCATACTAGTCGGTCGTATGAGCAGTTCTTC.

CDR3 nucleotide sequence: TGTGCCTGGAGGGTGACTCAGAAAGAGACCCAGTACTTC. Encoded protein: CAWRVTQKETQYF. This chain joins TRBV30 and TRBJ2-5; no clear D gene. CDR3 length equals 13 residues. The V gene lost 3 bases and the J gene lost 3 bases, with 11 bases spanning the gap. Looked up from germline, CDR1 is GTSNPN and CDR2 is SVGIG (reference sequence).

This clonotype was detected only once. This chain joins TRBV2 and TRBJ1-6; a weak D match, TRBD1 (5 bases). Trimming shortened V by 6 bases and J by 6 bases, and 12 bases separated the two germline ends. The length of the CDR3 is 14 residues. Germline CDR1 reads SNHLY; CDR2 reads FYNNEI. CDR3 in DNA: TGTGCCAGCAGAGCAGACAGACCTAATTCACCCCTCCACTTT. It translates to CASRADRPNSPLHF.

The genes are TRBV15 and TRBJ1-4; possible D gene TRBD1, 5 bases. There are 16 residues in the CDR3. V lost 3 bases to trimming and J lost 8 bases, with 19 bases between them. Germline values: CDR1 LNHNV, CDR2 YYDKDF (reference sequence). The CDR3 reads CATSSRTGAQREKLFF. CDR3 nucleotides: TGTGCCACCAGCAGTCGAACCGGGGCTCAGAGGGAAAAACTGTTTTTT.

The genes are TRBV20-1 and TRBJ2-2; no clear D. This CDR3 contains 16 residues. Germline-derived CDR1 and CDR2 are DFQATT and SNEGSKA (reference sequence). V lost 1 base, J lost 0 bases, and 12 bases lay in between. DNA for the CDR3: TGCAGTGCTAGAGCGTCAGACGGCGCGAACACCGGGGAGCTGTTTTTT. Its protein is CSARASDGANTGELFF.

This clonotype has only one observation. DNA of the CDR3: TGTGCCAGCAGTTGGACAGGGGGCGGCAATCAGCCCCAGCATTTT. It yields the protein CASSWTGGGNQPQHF. This chain connects TRBV12-3 or TRBV12-4 to TRBJ1-5; TRBD1 aligns across 11 bases. With 4 bases clipped from V and 2 bases from J, the junction kept 1 base outside the gene matches. The CDR3 runs to 15 residues.

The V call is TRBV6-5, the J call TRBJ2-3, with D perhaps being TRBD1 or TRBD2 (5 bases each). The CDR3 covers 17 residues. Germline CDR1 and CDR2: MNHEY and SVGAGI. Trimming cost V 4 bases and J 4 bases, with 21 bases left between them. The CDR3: CASSLGAEDSGPDTQYF. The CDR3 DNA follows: TGTGCCAGCAGTTTAGGGGCGGAGGACTCGGGCCCAGATACGCAGTATTTT.